Below are 9 T cell receptor beta chains sequenced from a single sample in a study of early T cells in non-severe SARS-CoV-2 infection. Via MiXCR, TCRdb re-called the 5' RACE reads, giving one row per CDR3 protein. The sample lists tens of thousands of distinct CDR3 sequences; 11% were seen once. The sequenced sample consisted of whole blood. Receptors originate from an adult who was a healthcare worker with PCR-confirmed SARS-CoV-2 infection or an uninfected control (not recorded which).

This clonotype was found many times. The chain links TRBV6-2 or TRBV6-3 to TRBJ1-2; the D gene is possibly TRBD1 (5 bases). Trimming removed 0 bases from V and 4 bases from J, with 12 bases in between. Per germline, CDR1 MNHEY and CDR2 SVGEGT. The CDR3 contains 15 residues. This chain's CDR3 is CASSYSIVGGYGYTF. In nucleotides, the CDR3 is TGTGCCAGCAGTTACTCGATTGTGGGGGGCTATGGCTACACCTTC.

This clonotype was seen a few times. The genes are TRBV7-2 and TRBJ2-5, with 13 bases that match TRBD2. The V and J ends lost 4 bases and 2 bases, in that order; junction bases with no gene match: 16. CDR1 is SGHTA, CDR2 FQGNSA, per germline. The CDR3 runs 20 residues. The DNA of the CDR3 is TGTGCCAGCAGCTCCCGGACGGTACCGGGACTAGCGGGACTACAAGAGACCCAGTACTTC. Its protein is CASSSRTVPGLAGLQETQYF.

This clonotype was counted at least ten times. V usage is TRBV20-1 and J usage is TRBJ1-2; D is unclear. Per the germline V gene, CDR1 is DFQATT and CDR2 is SNEGSKA (reference sequence). This CDR3 contains 12 residues. Trimming stripped 3 bases from V and 3 bases from J, with 8 bases between. The CDR3: CSASPNHYGYTF. CDR3 nucleotide sequence: TGCAGTGCTAGTCCGAATCACTATGGCTACACCTTC.

The chain is built from TRBV29-1 and TRBJ1-1; 10 bases match TRBD1. The CDR3 contains 12 residues. The V gene end was trimmed by 8 bases and the J gene end by 4 bases; junction bases not matched to a gene: 4. Germline CDR1 SQVTM, CDR2 ANQGSEA. In nucleotides, the CDR3 is TGCAGCTTCAGACAGGGGGCCACTGAAGCTTTCTTT. It is translated as CSFRQGATEAFF.

The rearrangement joins TRBV20-1 to TRBJ2-5, with TRBD2 as a possible D gene (5 bases). Trimming pared 6 bases from V and 4 bases from J, leaving 18 bases between. The CDR3 is 14 amino acids. Germline V gene data show CDR1 as DFQATT and CDR2 as SNEGSKA (reference sequence). CDR3 coding DNA: TGCAGTGCACGGATCGAGGGCGCGTCAGAGACCCAGTACTTC. It translates to CSARIEGASETQYF.

The chain carries TRBV27 and TRBJ1-1; D uncertain. V was clipped by 0 bases and J by 6 bases, with 11 bases between them. This CDR3 has 14 residues. Germline V gene data show CDR1 as MNHEY and CDR2 as SMNVEV (reference sequence). CDR3 amino acids: CASSLSHTWAEAFF. Written as DNA, the CDR3 is TGTGCCAGCAGTTTATCCCACACCTGGGCTGAAGCTTTCTTT.

The chain combines TRBV20-1 with TRBJ2-5; TRBD2 matches 9 bases. The CDR3 has 13 residues. V gave up 6 bases and J gave up 2 bases; unmatched junction bases: 4. CDR1 is DFQATT and CDR2 is SNEGSKA in the germline V gene (reference sequence). CDR3: CSAPLAGQETQYF. The CDR3, as DNA: TGCAGTGCCCCCCTAGCGGGGCAAGAGACCCAGTACTTC.

This clonotype was picked up many times. The chain uses TRBV20-1 and TRBJ2-5; D is undetermined. V was pared by 4 bases and J by 4 bases, with 10 bases between. The CDR3 runs to 12 residues. The V gene's germline CDR1 is DFQATT and CDR2 SNEGSKA (reference sequence). The CDR3, as DNA: TGCAGTGCTAACCAAGGTTTAGAGACCCAGTACTTC. Its translation is CSANQGLETQYF.

There are a few counts of this clonotype. The chain's CDR3 is CASSLRTSGGANTQYF. CDR3 bases: TGTGCCAGCAGCTTGAGGACTAGCGGGGGGGCGAATACGCAGTATTTT. This chain links TRBV5-4 with TRBJ2-3; TRBD2 matches at 15 bases. With 1 base clipped from V and 7 bases from J, the junction kept 4 bases outside the gene matches. Germline CDR1 SGHNT, CDR2 YYREEE (reference sequence). This CDR3 has 16 residues.